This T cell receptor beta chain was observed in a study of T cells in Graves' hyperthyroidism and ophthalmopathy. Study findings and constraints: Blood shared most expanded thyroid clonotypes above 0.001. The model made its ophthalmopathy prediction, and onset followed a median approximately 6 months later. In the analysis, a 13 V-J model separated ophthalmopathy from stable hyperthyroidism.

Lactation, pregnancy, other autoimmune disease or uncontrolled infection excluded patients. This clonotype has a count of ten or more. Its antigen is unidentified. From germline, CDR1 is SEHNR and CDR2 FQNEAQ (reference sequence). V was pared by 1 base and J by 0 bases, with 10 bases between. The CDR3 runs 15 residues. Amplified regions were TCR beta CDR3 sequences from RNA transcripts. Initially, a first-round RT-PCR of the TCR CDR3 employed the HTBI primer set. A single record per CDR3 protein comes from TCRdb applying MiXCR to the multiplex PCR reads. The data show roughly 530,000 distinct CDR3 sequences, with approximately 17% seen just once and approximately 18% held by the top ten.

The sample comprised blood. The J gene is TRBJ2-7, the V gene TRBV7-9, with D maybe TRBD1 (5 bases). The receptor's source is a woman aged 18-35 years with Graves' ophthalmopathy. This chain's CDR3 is CASSLVRQGSYEQYF. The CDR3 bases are TGTGCCAGCAGCTTAGTTCGGCAGGGCTCCTACGAGCAGTACTTC.